This T cell receptor (beta chain) was documented in a study of control samples from healthy donors and cancer patients. Germline V gives CDR1 LGHNA, CDR2 YNFKEQ. V lost 0 bases to trimming and J lost 4 bases, with 12 bases between them. CDR3 size: 15 residues. TCRdb keeps only in-frame clones here, not all; method: immunoSEQ multiplex PCR. The table includes over 85,000 clones, around 85% detected once. The receptor comes from a man in his 70s with lung cancer. The V gene is TRBV4-2, the J gene TRBJ1-2; D is possibly TRBD1 (6 bases). Material for sequencing was PBMCs. Here the CDR3 reads CASSQDRGAGYGYTF. The CDR3 DNA is TGTGCCAGCAGCCAAGATCGGGGGGCCGGCTATGGCTACACCTTC.